The 10 T cell receptor beta chains reported below all come from one sample, sequenced in a study of OX40 agonist ivuxolimab in advanced cancers. This table comes from immunoSEQ multiplex PCR, and its TCRdb copy is limited to in-frame clones, with some not included. The sample has fewer than 35,000 clones, approximately 80% seen once. The material was CD4+ or CD8+ T cells sorted from blood, obtained in a trial of the OX40 agonist ivuxolimab. Every receptor here comes from an adult with an advanced solid tumor such as melanoma, head and neck, liver or kidney cancer.

This clone was detected only a few times. The rearrangement links TRBV6-4 to TRBJ2-1, with D possibly being TRBD1 or TRBD2 (5 bases each). This CDR3 has 13 amino acids. The germline gives CDR1 MRHNA, CDR2 SNTAGT. V was clipped by 10 bases and J by 2 bases, with 12 bases between them. The CDR3 nucleotides read TGTGCCACCTCGAGGGGAACCTACAATGAGCAGTTCTTC. Its protein is CATSRGTYNEQFF.

V and J are TRBV28 and TRBJ1-2; D ambiguous. V was pared by 8 bases and J by 7 bases, with 14 bases between. CDR1 is MDHEN, CDR2 SYDVKM, per germline. The CDR3 consists of 12 residues. The CDR3 DNA sequence: TGTGCCAGCCGGACCCCCCCCAGTGGCTACACCTTC. It translates to CASRTPPSGYTF.

The CDR3 sequence is CAIRRDGTDNEKLFF. The CDR3, as DNA: TGTGCCATCAGGCGGGACGGGACGGATAATGAAAAACTGTTTTTT. This rearrangement joins TRBV10-3 to TRBJ1-4, with a tentative D call TRBD1 (5 bases). Trimming cost V 6 bases and J 4 bases, with 15 bases left between them. This CDR3 has 15 amino acids. The germline CDR1 and CDR2 sequences are ENHRY and SYGVKD.

This chain uses TRBV7-9 with TRBJ1-5; no definite D call. There are 13 residues in the CDR3. Trimming left V 5 bases short and J 5 bases short, with 10 bases between. The germline gives CDR1 SEHNR, CDR2 FQNEAQ (reference sequence). CDR3 in amino acids: CASSPYTDQPQHF. The CDR3 bases are TGTGCCAGCAGCCCATACACGGATCAGCCCCAGCATTTT. Drawing the rest from reference TRBV7-9 and TRBJ1-5, the complete variable domain is DTGVSQNPRHKITKRGQNVTFRCDPISEHNRLYWYRQTLGQGPEFLTYFQNEAQLEKSRLLSDRFSAERPKGSFSTLEIQRTEQGDSAMYLCASSPYTDQPQHFGDGTRLSIL.

By share, this clone ranks as medium-sized (0.01 to 0.1%). The rearrangement uses TRBV19 and TRBJ1-6; maybe TRBD1 (5 bases). Looked up from germline, CDR1 is LNHDA and CDR2 is SQIVND (reference sequence). The CDR3 spans 16 residues. V lost 7 bases and J 9 bases, leaving 22 bases between the germline ends. The CDR3 nucleotides read TGTGCCAGTAACCCCATGACCGGGGAGGGGAGTTCACCCCTCCACTTT. This translates into CASNPMTGEGSSPLHF.

Points on this clone: This same CDR3 is encoded by further DNA sequences in the sample. J is TRBJ1-1 and V is TRBV6-5, with 7 bases lining up with TRBD1. The V gene end was trimmed by 4 bases and the J gene end by 11 bases; junction bases not matched to a gene: 4. CDR1 and CDR2 from the germline V gene are MNHEY and SVGAGI. CDR3 size: 11 residues. This CDR3 is CASSSTGRAFF. CDR3 DNA: TGTGCCAGCAGTTCGACAGGGAGGGCTTTCTTT.

The gene calls are TRBV11-1 and TRBJ1-6; tentatively, D is TRBD1 (5 bases). Trimming pared 8 bases from V and 5 bases from J, leaving 13 bases between. The V gene's germline CDR1 is SGHAT and CDR2 FQDESV (reference sequence). The CDR3 consists of 14 residues. The CDR3 protein is CASLGNRHNSPLHF. DNA for the CDR3: TGTGCCAGCCTCGGGAACAGGCATAATTCACCCCTCCACTTT.

The chain links TRBV10-2 to TRBJ1-1; D unclear. Germline V lookup: CDR1 WSHSY, CDR2 SAAADI. V dropped 0 bases and J dropped 4 bases, with 6 bases sitting between them. The length of the CDR3 is 13 residues. For the CDR3, the DNA is TGCGCCAGCAGTGAGTCAAAGGGCACTGAAGCTTTCTTT. Protein: CASSESKGTEAFF.

The chain recombines TRBV6-1 with TRBJ2-7; unclear D gene. Germline V gives CDR1 MNHNS, CDR2 SASEGT. The V end lost 5 bases, the J end lost 0 bases, and 11 bases lay between the germline ends. The CDR3 totals 14 residues. CDR3 region: CASSSSDSSYEQYF. CDR3 in DNA: TGTGCCAGCAGTTCAAGTGATTCCTCCTACGAGCAGTACTTC.

This chain uses TRBV2 with TRBJ2-7; possibly TRBD1 or TRBD2 for D (6 bases each). The V gene's germline CDR1 is SNHLY and CDR2 FYNNEI. V was clipped by 2 bases and J by 8 bases, with 13 bases between them. CDR3 size: 13 residues. The CDR3 sequence is CASSERRGAQQYF. The CDR3 DNA reads as TGTGCCAGCAGTGAAAGGAGGGGGGCGCAGCAGTACTTC.